The 4 T cell receptor beta chains in this list originate from one sample, sequenced in a study of Graves' ophthalmopathy and Graves' hyperthyroidism. Amplifying from RNA transcripts, the study obtained TCR beta CDR3 regions. Scientists carried out first-round RT-PCR using HTBI primers and then a second-round multiplex PCR. TCRdb re-called the multiplex PCR reads with MiXCR, one entry per CDR3 protein. The sample shows about 640,000 distinct CDR3 sequences, about two fifths of them seen only once. The sample consisted of peripheral blood. The receptor set was obtained from an adult man with Graves' ophthalmopathy.

This clonotype appeared many times. This chain connects TRBV7-9 to TRBJ1-2; TRBD1 is a possible D gene (5 bases). Germline V gene data show CDR1 as SEHNR and CDR2 as FQNEAQ (reference sequence). This CDR3 is built from 14 residues. The ends were cut back, 1 base at V and 10 bases at J, with 16 bases in the middle. The CDR3 loop reads CASSLVRDWNLYTF. The DNA for the CDR3 is TGTGCCAGCAGCTTAGTCCGGGACTGGAACCTCTACACCTTC.

J is TRBJ1-2 and V is TRBV29-1; 8 bases agree with TRBD1. Germline V gene lookup returns CDR1 SQVTM and CDR2 ANQGSEA. The CDR3 length is 11 residues. V lost 8 bases to trimming and J lost 7 bases; unmatched junction nucleotides: 6. CDR3 sequence (DNA): TGCAGCTTAGGACAGGGCTCTGGCTACACCTTC. Protein sequence: CSLGQGSGYTF.

This clonotype was found a few times. The chain links TRBV7-3 to TRBJ1-1; 7 nucleotides line up with TRBD1. The junction had 2 bases not matched to a gene; V was cut back by 3 bases and J by 1 base. Germline V gives CDR1 SGHTA, CDR2 FQGTGA. The CDR3 consists of 14 residues. The CDR3 sequence is CASSFTGANTEAFF. DNA of the CDR3: TGTGCCAGCAGCTTTACAGGGGCGAACACTGAAGCTTTCTTT.

The chain carries TRBV5-1 and TRBJ1-2; 8 nucleotides match TRBD1. This CDR3 comprises 13 residues. V shed 5 bases, J shed 8 bases, and the junction held 8 bases outside the gene matches. Germline V lookup: CDR1 SGHRS, CDR2 YFSETQ. CDR3 DNA: TGCGCCAGCAGGTTGACAGGGGAGGGCGGCTACACCTTC. Protein product: CASRLTGEGGYTF. The variable domain in full, with the rest retrieved from reference TRBV5-1 and TRBJ1-2, is KAGVTQTPRYLIKTRGQQVTLSCSPISGHRSVSWYQQTPGQGLQFLFEYFSETQRNKGNFPGRFSGRQFSNSRSEMNVSTLELGDSALYLCASRLTGEGGYTFGSGTRLTVV.